The rows below give T cell receptor beta chains drawn from one sample of a study of shared clonotypes between healthy human individuals. TCRdb's table, derived via immunoSEQ multiplex PCR, lists solely in-frame clones and lacks some. There are fewer than 2.5 million clones in the sample; 93% occur only once, and approximately 0.37% lies in the top ten. Sequencing input: naive CD4+ T cells from PBMCs. The source of these receptors is a man aged 18 to 30 in good health. Some clones in this sample may be carry-over from other donors' samples. The CDR3 runs from the conserved cysteine through the conserved F or W. A D gene is named only where the DNA matches it firmly. Only part of the rows carry a size: once, few, many, or a class if the clone is expanded.

v_gene: TRBV19; j_gene: TRBJ1-1; d_gene: NA; abundance: NA; CDR3aa: CASTMGGRVTEAFF; CDR3nt: TGTGCCAGTACCATGGGGGGGCGAGTAACTGAAGCTTTCTTT
v_gene: TRBV5-1; j_gene: TRBJ2-5; d_gene: TRBD1; abundance: NA; CDR3aa: CASSLEGTGRETQYF; CDR3nt: TGCGCCAGCAGCTTGGAGGGGACAGGGCGAGAGACCCAGTACTTC
v_gene: TRBV27; j_gene: TRBJ1-4; d_gene: TRBD1; abundance: once; CDR3aa: CASSPLRQGVEKLFF; CDR3nt: TGTGCCAGCAGTCCCCTCAGACAGGGTGTTGAAAAACTGTTTTTT
v_gene: TRBV19; j_gene: TRBJ2-2; d_gene: NA; abundance: NA; CDR3aa: CASIPREGDPLGGELFF; CDR3nt: TGTGCCAGTATACCCCGAGAGGGGGACCCACTTGGCGGGGAGCTGTTTTTT
v_gene: TRBV11-2; j_gene: TRBJ2-1; d_gene: TRBD1; abundance: NA; CDR3aa: CASSVQPLQGAGNEQFF; CDR3nt: TGTGCCAGCAGCGTACAACCACTTCAGGGGGCGGGCAATGAGCAGTTCTTC
v_gene: TRBV5-3; j_gene: TRBJ1-5; d_gene: NA; abundance: NA; CDR3aa: CARSLDDQGHQPQHF; CDR3nt: TGTGCCAGAAGCTTGGATGACCAGGGGCATCAGCCCCAGCATTTT
v_gene: TRBV7-9; j_gene: TRBJ2-3; d_gene: NA; abundance: NA; CDR3aa: CASSAASGTQYF; CDR3nt: TGTGCCAGCAGCGCCGCTTCGGGTACGCAGTATTTT
v_gene: TRBV7-2; j_gene: TRBJ2-3; d_gene: NA; abundance: NA; CDR3aa: CASSFGGSAAKRTDTQYF; CDR3nt: TGTGCCAGCAGCTTCGGGGGTTCGGCGGCGAAGCGCACAGATACGCAGTATTTT
v_gene: TRBV5-8; j_gene: TRBJ2-7; d_gene: TRBD2; abundance: NA; CDR3aa: CASSWGLAISYEQYF; CDR3nt: TGTGCCAGCAGCTGGGGACTAGCGATCTCCTACGAGCAGTACTTC
v_gene: TRBV19; j_gene: TRBJ1-4; d_gene: NA; abundance: NA; CDR3aa: CASSSRQALGEKLFF; CDR3nt: TGTGCCAGTAGTAGCCGACAGGCCCTAGGCGAAAAACTGTTTTTT
v_gene: TRBV28; j_gene: TRBJ1-5; d_gene: TRBD1; abundance: NA; CDR3aa: CASSSSSRDRVDQPQHF; CDR3nt: TGTGCCAGCAGTTCCTCCTCCCGGGACAGGGTTGATCAGCCCCAGCATTTT
v_gene: TRBV5-1; j_gene: TRBJ2-5; d_gene: TRBD2; abundance: NA; CDR3aa: CASSLAGLAGAETQYF; CDR3nt: TGCGCCAGCAGCTTGGCGGGACTAGCGGGAGCTGAGACCCAGTACTTC
v_gene: TRBV4-3; j_gene: TRBJ1-5; d_gene: NA; abundance: NA; CDR3aa: CASSQAPGGNQPQHF; CDR3nt: TGCGCCAGCAGCCAGGCCCCGGGCGGGAATCAGCCCCAGCATTTT
v_gene: TRBV30; j_gene: TRBJ1-2; d_gene: TRBD1; abundance: few; CDR3aa: CAWSPQGINGYTF; CDR3nt: TGTGCCTGGAGCCCACAGGGGATTAACGGCTACACCTTC
v_gene: TRBV7-2; j_gene: TRBJ2-1; d_gene: TRBD2; abundance: NA; CDR3aa: CASSLRWEGPYNEQFF; CDR3nt: TGTGCCAGCAGCTTACGGTGGGAGGGCCCCTACAATGAGCAGTTCTTC
v_gene: TRBV9; j_gene: TRBJ2-1; d_gene: NA; abundance: NA; CDR3aa: CASSSTASSYNEQFF; CDR3nt: TGTGCCAGCAGCTCCACGGCCAGCTCCTACAATGAGCAGTTCTTC
v_gene: TRBV7-9; j_gene: TRBJ1-3; d_gene: NA; abundance: NA; CDR3aa: CASSFEQGGNTIYF; CDR3nt: TGTGCCAGCAGCTTTGAACAGGGTGGAAACACCATATATTTT
v_gene: TRBV28; j_gene: TRBJ1-5; d_gene: TRBD1; abundance: once; CDR3aa: CASSLAGTGSLQPQHF; CDR3nt: TGTGCCAGCAGTTTAGCAGGGACAGGGAGTCTCCAGCCCCAGCATTTT
v_gene: TRBV7-2; j_gene: TRBJ2-2; d_gene: TRBD1; abundance: NA; CDR3aa: CASSPRGRPPNTGELFF; CDR3nt: TGTGCCAGCAGCCCTAGGGGGCGACCACCGAACACCGGGGAGCTGTTTTTT
v_gene: TRBV7-2; j_gene: TRBJ2-1; d_gene: NA; abundance: NA; CDR3aa: CASSWAGGQQYNEQFF; CDR3nt: TGTGCCAGCAGCTGGGCCGGGGGACAACAATACAATGAGCAGTTCTTC
v_gene: TRBV6-6; j_gene: TRBJ1-2; d_gene: NA; abundance: NA; CDR3aa: CASSEMGPRVGYGYTF; CDR3nt: TGTGCCAGCAGCGAGATGGGACCCCGCGTCGGCTATGGCTACACCTTC
v_gene: TRBV19; j_gene: TRBJ2-7; d_gene: TRBD2; abundance: NA; CDR3aa: CASSTGGAYEQYF; CDR3nt: TGTGCCAGTAGTACGGGGGGTGCCTACGAGCAGTACTTC
v_gene: TRBV11-2; j_gene: TRBJ2-7; d_gene: TRBD1; abundance: NA; CDR3aa: CASSLTRTGGHEQYF; CDR3nt: TGTGCCAGCAGCTTGACCCGGACAGGGGGACACGAGCAGTACTTC
v_gene: TRBV2; j_gene: TRBJ1-2; d_gene: NA; abundance: NA; CDR3aa: CASSGTEQTNYGYTF; CDR3nt: TGTGCCAGCAGTGGGACGGAGCAAACTAACTATGGCTACACCTTC
v_gene: TRBV27; j_gene: TRBJ1-1; d_gene: NA; abundance: NA; CDR3aa: CASSLWAREGTEAFF; CDR3nt: TGTGCCAGCAGTTTATGGGCCAGGGAGGGGACTGAAGCTTTCTTT
v_gene: TRBV7-9; j_gene: TRBJ2-1; d_gene: TRBD2; abundance: NA; CDR3aa: CASSLKAGASVNEQFF; CDR3nt: TGTGCCAGCAGCCTGAAAGCGGGAGCGTCGGTGAATGAGCAGTTCTTC
v_gene: TRBV11-3; j_gene: TRBJ2-3; d_gene: NA; abundance: NA; CDR3aa: CASSLDGTSTDTQYF; CDR3nt: TGTGCCAGCAGCTTAGACGGGACGAGCACAGATACGCAGTATTTT
v_gene: TRBV28; j_gene: TRBJ2-3; d_gene: NA; abundance: NA; CDR3aa: CASSTPSRGTDTQYF; CDR3nt: TGTGCCAGCTCTACCCCCTCACGGGGCACAGATACGCAGTATTTT
v_gene: TRBV19; j_gene: TRBJ2-7; d_gene: TRBD1; abundance: NA; CDR3aa: CASPSRGSHTPRSYEQYF; CDR3nt: TGTGCCAGTCCCTCCAGGGGGTCGCATACTCCACGCTCCTACGAGCAGTACTTC
v_gene: TRBV7-8; j_gene: TRBJ2-5; d_gene: NA; abundance: few; CDR3aa: CASSPQETQYF; CDR3nt: TGTGCCAGCAGCCCACAAGAGACCCAGTACTTC
v_gene: TRBV9; j_gene: TRBJ2-7; d_gene: NA; abundance: NA; CDR3aa: CASSVVVGGAQYF; CDR3nt: TGTGCCAGCAGCGTAGTTGTGGGGGGCGCGCAGTACTTC
v_gene: TRBV18; j_gene: TRBJ1-2; d_gene: NA; abundance: NA; CDR3aa: CASSPAGGDYGYTF; CDR3nt: TGTGCCAGCTCACCGGCGGGGGGTGACTATGGCTACACCTTC
v_gene: TRBV7-2; j_gene: TRBJ2-7; d_gene: NA; abundance: NA; CDR3aa: CASSLRLESYEQYF; CDR3nt: TGTGCCAGCAGCCTAAGACTGGAGTCCTACGAGCAGTACTTC
v_gene: TRBV5-1; j_gene: TRBJ1-2; d_gene: TRBD1; abundance: NA; CDR3aa: CASSLGRGQGLNYGYTF; CDR3nt: TGCGCCAGCAGCTTGGGTCGAGGACAGGGCCTAAACTATGGCTACACCTTC
v_gene: TRBV5-6; j_gene: TRBJ2-5; d_gene: NA; abundance: NA; CDR3aa: CASSSPGQQETQYF; CDR3nt: TGTGCCAGCAGCTCCCCGGGACAACAAGAGACCCAGTACTTC
v_gene: TRBV6-5; j_gene: TRBJ2-7; d_gene: NA; abundance: NA; CDR3aa: CASSYVRGHSYEQYF; CDR3nt: TGTGCCAGCAGTTATGTCCGCGGCCATTCCTACGAGCAGTACTTC
v_gene: TRBV28; j_gene: TRBJ1-2; d_gene: NA; abundance: NA; CDR3aa: CASGRFQTYGYTF; CDR3nt: TGTGCCAGCGGGAGGTTTCAGACTTATGGCTACACCTTC
v_gene: TRBV13; j_gene: TRBJ2-5; d_gene: TRBD1; abundance: NA; CDR3aa: CASSQTQQGWGRETQYF; CDR3nt: TGTGCCAGCAGCCAAACTCAACAGGGGTGGGGTAGAGAGACCCAGTACTTC
v_gene: TRBV7-6; j_gene: TRBJ2-6; d_gene: NA; abundance: once; CDR3aa: CASSRRQWVSGANVLTF; CDR3nt: TGTGCCAGCAGCAGAAGACAGTGGGTATCTGGGGCCAACGTCCTGACTTTC
v_gene: TRBV2; j_gene: TRBJ2-7; d_gene: TRBD1; abundance: NA; CDR3aa: CASTRQGLAYEQYF; CDR3nt: TGTGCCAGCACACGACAGGGCTTGGCCTACGAGCAGTACTTC
v_gene: TRBV28; j_gene: TRBJ2-7; d_gene: TRBD1; abundance: NA; CDR3aa: CASSLEAGGYEQYF; CDR3nt: TGTGCCAGCAGTTTAGAGGCAGGGGGCTACGAGCAGTACTTC
v_gene: TRBV5-1; j_gene: TRBJ1-1; d_gene: TRBD1; abundance: NA; CDR3aa: CASSWNGQGGTEAFF; CDR3nt: TGCGCCAGCAGCTGGAACGGACAGGGGGGTACTGAAGCTTTCTTT
v_gene: TRBV6-6; j_gene: TRBJ1-1; d_gene: TRBD1; abundance: NA; CDR3aa: CASSRAGGVDTEAFF; CDR3nt: TGTGCCAGCAGTCGGGCAGGGGGTGTGGACACTGAAGCTTTCTTT
v_gene: TRBV7-9; j_gene: TRBJ2-7; d_gene: TRBD1; abundance: once; CDR3aa: CASSKQGAPYYEQYF; CDR3nt: TGTGCCAGCAGCAAACAGGGGGCCCCCTACTACGAGCAGTACTTC
v_gene: TRBV2; j_gene: TRBJ2-3; d_gene: TRBD1; abundance: NA; CDR3aa: CASSAGNRGQTDTQYF; CDR3nt: TGTGCCAGCAGCGCCGGCAACAGGGGGCAGACAGATACGCAGTATTTT
v_gene: TRBV18; j_gene: TRBJ2-7; d_gene: TRBD2; abundance: NA; CDR3aa: CASSPPGTSGTYEQYF; CDR3nt: TGTGCCAGCTCACCACCCGGGACTAGCGGAACTTACGAGCAGTACTTC
v_gene: TRBV12-5; j_gene: TRBJ1-2; d_gene: TRBD1; abundance: NA; CDR3aa: CASGLVFLATGGTNYGYTF; CDR3nt: TGTGCTAGTGGTTTGGTATTCCTGGCGACAGGGGGGACTAACTATGGCTACACCTTC
v_gene: TRBV19; j_gene: TRBJ1-4; d_gene: NA; abundance: NA; CDR3aa: CASSIPGATNEKLFF; CDR3nt: TGTGCCAGTAGTATACCGGGGGCCACTAATGAAAAACTGTTTTTT
v_gene: TRBV5-4; j_gene: TRBJ2-5; d_gene: TRBD1; abundance: NA; CDR3aa: CASSRTGTETQYF; CDR3nt: TGTGCCAGCAGCAGGACAGGGACGGAGACCCAGTACTTC
v_gene: TRBV27; j_gene: TRBJ1-2; d_gene: TRBD1; abundance: NA; CDR3aa: CASSGHRGSANYGYTF; CDR3nt: TGTGCCAGCAGTGGTCACAGGGGCTCCGCTAACTATGGCTACACCTTC
v_gene: TRBV29-1; j_gene: TRBJ2-7; d_gene: NA; abundance: once; CDR3aa: CSVEGDTYEQYF; CDR3nt: TGCAGCGTTGAAGGGGACACCTACGAGCAGTACTTC
v_gene: TRBV2; j_gene: TRBJ2-1; d_gene: TRBD1; abundance: NA; CDR3aa: CASSGDRNPRFSWEQFF; CDR3nt: TGTGCCAGCAGTGGGGACAGAAACCCCCGCTTTTCGTGGGAGCAGTTCTTC
v_gene: TRBV6-8; j_gene: TRBJ2-7; d_gene: TRBD1; abundance: NA; CDR3aa: CASSYPGQEGYEQYF; CDR3nt: TGTGCCAGCAGTTACCCGGGACAGGAGGGTTACGAGCAGTACTTC
v_gene: TRBV11-3; j_gene: TRBJ1-1; d_gene: NA; abundance: once; CDR3aa: CASSLGGGGTEAFF; CDR3nt: TGTGCCAGCAGCTTAGGGGGGGGAGGTACTGAAGCTTTCTTT
v_gene: TRBV9; j_gene: TRBJ2-1; d_gene: NA; abundance: once; CDR3aa: CASSVSLNEQFF; CDR3nt: TGTGCCAGCAGCGTAAGTCTAAATGAGCAGTTCTTC